This T cell receptor (beta chain) was sequenced for a study of CD8 T cells in Susac syndrome. The CDR3 contains 15 residues. Trimming cost V 0 bases and J 0 bases, with 12 bases left between them. CDR1 is DFQATT and CDR2 is SNEGSKA in the germline V gene (reference sequence). Notes on this clonotype: Antigen: not known.

Points from the study as a whole: The study acknowledged a relatively small number of individuals in its TCR sequencing and HLA analysis.

With random hexamers, roughly 0.5 to 1 ug RNA was reverse transcribed. Via MiXCR, TCRdb re-called the immunoSEQ multiplex PCR reads, giving one row per CDR3 protein. Of 90,000 or so distinct CDR3 sequences in the sample, 90% to 95% were seen once. Sequencing of TCR beta was undertaken in CD8+ and CD4+ T cells derived from blood. TEMRA cells were FACS-enriched, and CD8+ and CD4+ T cells were isolated negatively. The receptor comes from a human donor in good health. Sequencing used CD8+ T cells from PBMCs. This chain links TRBV20-1 with TRBJ2-7; TRBD1 might be the D (5 bases). The CDR3 DNA reads TGCAGTGCTAGAGATGGGGCTACAGCCTCCTACGAGCAGTACTTC. Translation gives CSARDGATASYEQYF.